One sample yielded the 17 T cell receptor beta chains listed below, sequenced in a study of technical replicates of blood from several donors. TCRdb's copy holds only in-frame clones and misses some; the assay was immunoSEQ multiplex PCR. The sample has approximately 88,000 clones, approximately 94% seen once. The sequenced material came from T cells isolated from PBMCs. These receptor sequences come from a human donor in good health.

The chain employs TRBV18 and TRBJ1-2; no reliable D call. With 4 bases removed from V and 6 bases from J, the gap between germline ends came to 15 bases. CDR3 length: 14 residues. From germline, CDR1 is KGHSH and CDR2 LQKENI. The CDR3 protein is CASSLNSGINGYTF. The DNA of the CDR3 is TGTGCCAGCTCACTAAACTCGGGGATCAATGGCTACACCTTC.

V and J are TRBV28 and TRBJ1-3, with D perhaps matching TRBD1 (5 bases). Trimming left V 4 bases short and J 0 bases short, with 10 bases between. Germline V gene data show CDR1 as MDHEN and CDR2 as SYDVKM. The CDR3 is 15 residues long. The CDR3 reads CASSSTGISGNTIYF. CDR3 DNA sequence: TGTGCCAGCAGTTCTACAGGTATCTCTGGAAACACCATATATTTT.

This sequence joins TRBV5-1 and TRBJ2-5; tentative D call: TRBD1 (6 bases). Germline CDR1 SGHRS, CDR2 YFSETQ. The CDR3 consists of 15 residues. With 4 bases removed from V and 5 bases from J, the gap between germline ends came to 18 bases. For the CDR3, the DNA is TGCGCCAGCAGCGCAAATCACAGGGATGGGGAGACCCAGTACTTC. As protein: CASSANHRDGETQYF.

CDR3 sequence reads: CASSSEGRRSADEQFF. DNA for the CDR3: TGCGCCAGCAGCTCTGAGGGTAGGCGGAGCGCGGATGAGCAGTTCTTC. The chain employs TRBV4-1 and TRBJ2-1; D may be TRBD2 (5 bases). Trimming removed 5 bases from V and 8 bases from J, with 22 bases in between. Per germline, CDR1 MGHRA and CDR2 YSYEKL. This CDR3 region has 16 residues.

The chain links TRBV6-6 to TRBJ2-7, with D possibly matching TRBD1 (6 bases). Germline V gene lookup returns CDR1 MNHNY and CDR2 SVGAGI (reference sequence). This CDR3 comprises 14 residues. V was shortened by 0 bases and J by 2 bases, with 8 bases between the two germline ends. CDR3 region: CASSYSDRTYEQYF. The DNA of the CDR3 is TGTGCCAGCAGTTACTCGGACAGAACCTACGAGCAGTACTTC.

The CDR3 sequence: CASTTIAGHTGELFF. CDR3 coding DNA: TGTGCCAGTACCACTATAGCGGGTCACACCGGGGAGCTGTTTTTT. The rearrangement links TRBV19 to TRBJ2-2; 7 nucleotides align to TRBD2. Germline V gene lookup returns CDR1 LNHDA and CDR2 SQIVND (reference sequence). The CDR3 runs to 15 residues. V shed 7 bases, J shed 3 bases, and the junction held 8 bases outside the gene matches.

The chain combines TRBV7-3 with TRBJ2-1, with TRBD1 identical over 8 bases. CDR3 length: 16 amino acids. Germline lookup yields CDR1 SGHTA and CDR2 FQGTGA. The V and J ends lost 1 base and 0 bases, in that order; junction bases with no gene match: 2. The CDR3 nucleotides are TGTGCCAGCAGCTTAATGACAGGGGCCTCCTACAATGAGCAGTTCTTC. Translated: CASSLMTGASYNEQFF.

V and J are TRBV5-5 and TRBJ2-3; 8 bases line up with TRBD1. The CDR3 runs 16 residues. CDR1 SGHKS and CDR2 YYEKEE come from the germline V gene (reference sequence). The junction had 10 bases not matched to a gene; V was cut back by 4 bases and J by 3 bases. Written as DNA, the CDR3 is TGTGCCAGCAGCATAGGACAGGGAATAGTGACAGATACGCAGTATTTT. Translating it yields CASSIGQGIVTDTQYF.

The genes are TRBV5-1 and TRBJ1-2; D gene uncertain. This CDR3 region has 13 residues. Germline V gives CDR1 SGHRS, CDR2 YFSETQ. Trimming left V 1 base short and J 2 bases short, with 6 bases between. CDR3 bases: TGCGCCAGCAGCTTGCAGGCAAACTATGGCTACACCTTC. Protein: CASSLQANYGYTF.

This sequence joins TRBV5-1 and TRBJ1-1, with 9 bases matching TRBD1. With V trimmed by 4 bases and J by 4 bases, 5 bases remained unmatched. This CDR3 spans 14 amino acids. From germline, CDR1 is SGHRS and CDR2 YFSETQ. CDR3 DNA sequence: TGCGCCAGCAGCCCAGACAGGGGGGGCACTGAAGCTTTCTTT. This gives the protein CASSPDRGGTEAFF.

The J gene is TRBJ2-1, the V gene TRBV11-3; TRBD2 matches 7 bases. J lost 3 bases, V lost 1 base, and 3 bases had no gene match. The CDR3 length is 15 residues. Germline V CDR1 and CDR2: SGHNT, YENEEA. The CDR3 protein is CASSLVGGSYNEQFF. CDR3 bases: TGTGCCAGCAGCTTAGTGGGCGGGAGCTACAATGAGCAGTTCTTC.

This chain joins TRBV29-1 and TRBJ2-7, with D tentatively TRBD1 (6 bases). Germline values: CDR1 SQVTM, CDR2 ANQGSEA. CDR3 length equals 12 residues. V was cut by 7 bases and J by 3 bases, with 13 bases left in between. The CDR3: CSATGVSYEQYF. In DNA form, the CDR3 reads TGCAGCGCGACAGGAGTAAGCTACGAGCAGTACTTC.

This chain uses TRBV25-1 with TRBJ1-4, with D tentatively TRBD1 (5 bases). Between the trimmed V and J ends, which lost 1 base and 8 bases, there was a span of 14 bases. Germline V gene lookup returns CDR1 MGHDK and CDR2 SYGVNS. This CDR3 is 15 amino acids long. CDR3 region: CASSELGGEQEKLFF. The CDR3 coding sequence is TGTGCCAGCAGTGAATTGGGGGGGGAGCAGGAAAAACTGTTTTTT.

J is TRBJ2-2 and V is TRBV11-2; 11 positions match TRBD1. The length of the CDR3 is 18 residues. Germline CDR1 SGHAT, CDR2 FQNNGV. The trim removed 4 bases at V and 4 bases at J, leaving 11 bases unmatched. CDR3 bases: TGTGCCAGCAGCTCGGACAGGGGGCGCAAGGGGACCACCGGGGAGCTGTTTTTT. This codes for CASSSDRGRKGTTGELFF.

This clone was detected once. The rearrangement uses TRBV18 and TRBJ2-3; TRBD2 agrees at 13 bases. V shed 5 bases, J shed 5 bases, and the junction held 4 bases outside the gene matches. Per germline, CDR1 KGHSH and CDR2 LQKENI. The length of the CDR3 is 15 residues. CDR3 DNA sequence: TGTGCCAGCTCAACACTAGCGGGGGGGCAAGATACGCAGTATTTT. Protein: CASSTLAGGQDTQYF.

The chain recombines TRBV18 with TRBJ1-1, with 9 bases aligning to TRBD1. There are 14 residues in the CDR3. Losses at the gene ends were 4 bases for V and 5 bases for J; bases not matched to a gene: 5. Germline CDR1 and CDR2: KGHSH and LQKENI. CDR3 protein: CASSLRTGDTEAFF. DNA for the CDR3: TGTGCCAGCTCACTAAGGACAGGGGATACTGAAGCTTTCTTT.

The V and J genes are TRBV6-4 and TRBJ1-1; TRBD1 aligns across 11 bases. Germline trimming cut 3 bases from V and 7 bases from J; bases unmatched to any gene: 4. The CDR3 consists of 14 residues. Germline V gene data show CDR1 as MRHNA and CDR2 as SNTAGT. The CDR3 reads CASSESGTGGEAFF. The CDR3 nucleotides are TGTGCCAGCAGTGAGTCCGGGACAGGGGGTGAAGCTTTCTTT.